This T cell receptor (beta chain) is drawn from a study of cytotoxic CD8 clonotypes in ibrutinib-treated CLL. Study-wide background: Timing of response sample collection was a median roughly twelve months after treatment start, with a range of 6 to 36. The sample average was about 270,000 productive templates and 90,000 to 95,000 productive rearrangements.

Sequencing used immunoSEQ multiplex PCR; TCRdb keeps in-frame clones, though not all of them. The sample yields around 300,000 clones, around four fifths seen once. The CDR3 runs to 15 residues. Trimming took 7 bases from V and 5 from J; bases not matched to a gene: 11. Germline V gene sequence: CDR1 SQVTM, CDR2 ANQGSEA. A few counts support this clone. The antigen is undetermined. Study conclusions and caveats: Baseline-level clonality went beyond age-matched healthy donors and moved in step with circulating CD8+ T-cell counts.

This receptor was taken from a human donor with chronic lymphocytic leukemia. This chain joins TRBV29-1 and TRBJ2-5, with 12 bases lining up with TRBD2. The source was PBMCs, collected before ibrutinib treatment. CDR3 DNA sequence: TGCAGCGCCCCCAGACTAGCGGGGGACTCCGAGACCCAGTACTTC. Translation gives CSAPRLAGDSETQYF.